This is a list of T cell receptor beta chains from one sample in a study of blood T cell repertoires in COVID-19. Sequencing was performed with immunoSEQ multiplex PCR; in TCRdb, only in-frame clones are kept and a portion is missing. Among more than 300,000 clones, around 86% were seen once, and the ten largest hold about 4%. Specimen: PBMCs or T cells enriched from blood (not recorded which). These receptors were collected from a man younger than 40 who had recovered from COVID-19. Both conserved end residues are part of each CDR3. A D gene is named only where the DNA matches it firmly. Clone sizes are given selectively: once, few, many, or a class where the clone is expanded.

j_gene | d_gene | len | abundance | v_gene | CDR3nt | CDR3aa
TRBJ1-2 | - | 13 | - | TRBV18 | TGTGCCAGCTCACCATCGACAGAGAGGGGCTACACCTTC | CASSPSTERGYTF
TRBJ1-5 | TRBD1 | 15 | - | TRBV19 | TGTGCCAGTAGTCCAAGGACAGGGGGCGTGCAGCCCCAGCATTTT | CASSPRTGGVQPQHF
TRBJ2-7 | - | 15 | - | TRBV3-1/TRBV3-2 | TGTGCCAGCAGCCAAGCCCTAAACAGGGCCTACGAGCAGTACTTC | CASSQALNRAYEQYF
TRBJ1-6 | - | 16 | - | TRBV11-2 | TGTGCCAGCAGCTTGGGGTCGGGGGGCGCTTTGTCTACCCTCCACTTT | CASSLGSGGALSTLHF
TRBJ1-1 | - | 18 | - | TRBV2 | TGTGCCAGCCCAGTCGGCCCGTCGGCAACGGGGGGGAACACTGAAGCTTTCTTT | CASPVGPSATGGNTEAFF
TRBJ1-1 | - | 12 | - | TRBV12-3/TRBV12-4 | TGTGCCAGCAGTTTAGGGAGGTTGGAAGCTTTCTTT | CASSLGRLEAFF
TRBJ1-2 | - | 13 | - | TRBV18 | TGTGCCAGCTCTACTACAGGGCTCTATGGCTACACCTTC | CASSTTGLYGYTF
TRBJ1-3 | - | 15 | - | TRBV5-1 | TGCGCCAGCAGCTTGGTTCCGGAGGCGGGAAACACCATATATTTT | CASSLVPEAGNTIYF
TRBJ1-2 | TRBD1 | 14 | - | TRBV30 | TGTGCCTGGAGTCCGGACAGGACTAACTATGGCTACACCTTC | CAWSPDRTNYGYTF
TRBJ2-5 | TRBD2 | 15 | - | TRBV5-1 | TGCGCCAGCAGCCCGGGGGGGGGACTCCAAGAGACCCAGTACTTC | CASSPGGGLQETQYF
TRBJ1-1 | TRBD1 | 11 | - | TRBV30 | TGTGCCTGGAGCAGGGGGGCTGAAGCTTTCTTT | CAWSRGAEAFF
TRBJ2-7 | TRBD1 | 11 | few | TRBV30 | TGTGCCTGTACGACAGGGTTCGAGCAGTACTTC | CACTTGFEQYF
TRBJ1-6 | - | 13 | - | TRBV25-1 | TGTGCCAGCAGTGGTACGGGAGGATCACCCCTCCACTTT | CASSGTGGSPLHF
TRBJ2-1 | - | 15 | - | TRBV19 | TGTGCCAGTAGTCCGCCAGACAGGACCCTAAATGAGCAGTTCTTC | CASSPPDRTLNEQFF
TRBJ1-5 | TRBD1 | 15 | few | TRBV20-1 | TGCAGTGCTAGTTGGACAGGGGGAAGGGGTCAGCCCCAGCATTTT | CSASWTGGRGQPQHF
TRBJ1-2 | - | 16 | - | TRBV6-5 | TGTGCCAGCAGTTACCCGTTAAGGGGACAATCCTATGGCTACACCTTC | CASSYPLRGQSYGYTF
TRBJ2-3 | TRBD2 | 14 | once | TRBV6-6 | TGTGCCAGCAGTACTGGGGGGGGTGCAGATACGCAGTATTTT | CASSTGGGADTQYF
TRBJ2-1 | TRBD2 | 15 | - | TRBV19 | TGTGCCAGTAGCCAACCGGGACTAGCGACCCATGAGCAGTTCTTC | CASSQPGLATHEQFF
TRBJ1-3 | TRBD1 | 13 | - | TRBV6-5 | TGTGCCAGCAGCCAACAGGGGAGGAACACCATATATTTT | CASSQQGRNTIYF
TRBJ1-2 | TRBD1 | 15 | few | TRBV18 | TGTGCCAGCTCACCCGGGACAGGCCCTAACTATGGCTACACCTTC | CASSPGTGPNYGYTF
TRBJ2-1 | TRBD1 | 15 | - | TRBV5-1 | TGCGCCAGCAGCGTAGGGACAGGGGGCCTTGGAGAGCAGTTCTTC | CASSVGTGGLGEQFF
TRBJ2-1 | - | 16 | - | TRBV7-9 | TGTGCCAGCAGCTCTCCCGTGGGGGGGCCTTCATATGAGCAGTTCTTC | CASSSPVGGPSYEQFF
TRBJ1-1 | TRBD1 | 11 | - | TRBV28 | TGTGCCAGCAGCGACCGGGACAGGTCTTTCTTT | CASSDRDRSFF
TRBJ2-3 | - | 16 | - | TRBV2 | TGTGCCAGCCGCCTGGGGGGACAGCAATTCACAGATACGCAGTATTTT | CASRLGGQQFTDTQYF
TRBJ2-7 | - | 15 | - | TRBV7-9 | TGTGCCAGCAGCTTAGCGTCAGGGGTCGAGAACGAGCAGTACTTC | CASSLASGVENEQYF
TRBJ2-3 | TRBD2 | 14 | - | TRBV10-3 | TGTGCCATCAGTGGACTAGCGGACACAGATACGCAGTATTTT | CAISGLADTDTQYF
TRBJ1-1 | TRBD1 | 15 | - | TRBV19 | TGTGCCAGTAGTATAGAAGAGGGGGCGGGCACTGAAGCTTTCTTT | CASSIEEGAGTEAFF
TRBJ1-5 | - | 15 | - | TRBV19 | TGTGCCAGTAGTATTACGGTCAAATCCAATCAGCCCCAGCATTTT | CASSITVKSNQPQHF
TRBJ2-1 | - | 16 | - | TRBV10-1 | TGCGCCACCTACGGGGAAAGCGCCCGACGAGTGGATGAGCAGTTCTTC | CATYGESARRVDEQFF
TRBJ1-1 | - | 14 | - | TRBV28 | TGTGCCAGCAGTTTTAGTTCATGGAACACTGAAGCTTTCTTT | CASSFSSWNTEAFF
TRBJ1-2 | - | 18 | - | TRBV19 | TGTGCCAGTACCGATCGATGGGGGCCGGGACCCCCTCGGGATGGCTACACCTTC | CASTDRWGPGPPRDGYTF
TRBJ1-5 | TRBD1 | 13 | once | TRBV2 | TGTGCCAGCAGAGGGACAGGGCTTCAGCCCCAGCATTTT | CASRGTGLQPQHF
TRBJ1-4 | - | 14 | - | TRBV27 | TGTGCCAGCAGTCCTCTGGGGGGACGGGAAAAACTGTTTTTT | CASSPLGGREKLFF
TRBJ2-2 | TRBD2 | 14 | - | TRBV29-1 | TGCAGCGTTGTAGCGGGGGGCGCCACCGGGGAGCTGTTTTTT | CSVVAGGATGELFF
TRBJ2-3 | TRBD2 | 17 | - | TRBV4-1 | TGCGCCAGCAGCCAAGTGTCTAGCGGGGGCTACGCAGATACGCAGTATTTT | CASSQVSSGGYADTQYF
TRBJ2-7 | TRBD2 | 15 | once | TRBV27 | TGTGCCAGCAGTTTATCGCTAGCGGGAAGCTACGAGCAGTACTTC | CASSLSLAGSYEQYF
TRBJ2-2 | TRBD2 | 15 | - | TRBV3-1/TRBV3-2 | TGTGCCAGCAGGCGACTAGCGGGAAATGCCGGGGAGCTGTTTTTT | CASRRLAGNAGELFF
TRBJ1-1 | - | 12 | - | TRBV27 | TGTGCCAGCTGGGGAGGTTGGACTGAAGCTTTCTTT | CASWGGWTEAFF
TRBJ2-7 | - | 11 | once | TRBV27 | TGTGCCAGCAGCTCCGGTCCTGAGCAGTACTTC | CASSSGPEQYF
TRBJ1-1 | - | 14 | - | TRBV11-2 | TGTGCCAGCAACCATTTCACCAGGGAAACTGAAGCTTTCTTT | CASNHFTRETEAFF
TRBJ1-5 | TRBD1 | 16 | - | TRBV7-8 | TGTGCCAGCAGCTCCTTGGGGCAGGGGGCCAGTCAGCCCCAGCATTTT | CASSSLGQGASQPQHF
TRBJ2-4 | - | 15 | - | TRBV27 | TGTGCCAGCAGTCCCACGACAGGATTCCAAAACATTCAGTACTTC | CASSPTTGFQNIQYF
TRBJ1-1 | - | 15 | once | TRBV4-1 | TGCGCCAGCAGCCAAGTCCAGACAGGGAACACTGAAGCTTTCTTT | CASSQVQTGNTEAFF
TRBJ2-2 | - | 13 | - | TRBV11-3 | TGTGCCAGCACCCTGGGCCGCACCGGGGAGCTGTTTTTT | CASTLGRTGELFF
TRBJ2-7 | - | 15 | few | TRBV24-1 | TGTGCCACCAGTGAGGCGGGAATGGGTCTCTACGAGCAGTACTTC | CATSEAGMGLYEQYF